This TCR beta chain was observed in a study of cytomegalovirus exposure and HLA in healthy donors. With respect to this clone: Its antigen is currently unknown.

The PCR employed 60 Vbeta primers together with 13 Jbeta primers. Data came from immunoSEQ multiplex PCR; TCRdb stores just in-frame clones and leaves some out. This sample has 86,000 or so clones, with around 79% found just once. Regarding the study as a whole: Confirmation in vitro established that three CMV-associated chains were specific for CMV antigens. Further analysis was carried out later, and it showed several of the most significant clusters appearing linked to common viral pathogens. TCR beta chain V- and J-gene trimming was linked, in a later analysis, to a missense variant in DCLRE1C.

V lost 3 bases and J lost 3; bases outside the gene matches: 9. CDR3 length equals 16 residues. Germline assignment: CDR1 SGHDN and CDR2 FVKESK. The sequenced material came from PBMCs. This sequence joins TRBV14 and TRBJ2-7, with TRBD1 matching over 9 bases. The receptor's source is a woman aged 40 to 50 in good health and CMV-seropositive. DNA for the CDR3: TGTGCCAGCAGCCAGGGACAGGGAAGCCTCATCTACGAGCAGTACTTC. The encoded protein is CASSQGQGSLIYEQYF.